This TCR beta chain was observed in a study of cytomegalovirus exposure and HLA in healthy donors. A multiplex PCR was run with 60 Vbeta primers and 13 Jbeta primers. The assay was immunoSEQ multiplex PCR, and TCRdb's table has in-frame clones only and misses some. The sample carries about 65,000 clones, less than 70% recorded once. This CDR3 has 14 amino acids. The V segment lost 7 bases and the J segment 9 bases; nucleotides outside the gene matches: 9. Germline V CDR1 and CDR2: SGHRS, YFSETQ. Sequencing was performed on PBMCs. This chain connects TRBV5-1 to TRBJ2-1; TRBD1 matches at 11 bases. The sequence came from a young man in good health and CMV-seronegative. CDR3 bases: TGCGCCAGCGGTCCTCGGACAGGGGGCGGTGAGCAGTTCTTC. This encodes CASGPRTGGGEQFF.